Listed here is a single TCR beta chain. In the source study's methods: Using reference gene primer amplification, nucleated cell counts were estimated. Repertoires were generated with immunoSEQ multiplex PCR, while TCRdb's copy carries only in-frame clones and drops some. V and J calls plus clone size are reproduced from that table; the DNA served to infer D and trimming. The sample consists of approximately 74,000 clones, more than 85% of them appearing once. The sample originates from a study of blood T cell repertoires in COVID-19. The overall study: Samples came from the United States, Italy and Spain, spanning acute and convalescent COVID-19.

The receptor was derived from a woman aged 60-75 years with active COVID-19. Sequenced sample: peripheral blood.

CDR3 coding DNA: TGTGCCAGCCCGTTCGGGGGAGGCGAGCAGTACTTC. It codes for CASPFGGGEQYF. This sequence joins TRBV21-1 and TRBJ2-7; whether TRBD2, the table's D call, matches the DNA was not checked. TRBV21-1 is tagged as a pseudogene. The CDR3 consists of 12 residues.